The rows below give T cell receptor beta chains drawn from one sample of a study of OX40 agonist ivuxolimab in advanced cancers. Produced via immunoSEQ multiplex PCR; TCRdb's table is partial and in-frame only. The sample shows 50,000 to 60,000 clones, about 87% of them seen only once. The source was CD4+ or CD8+ T cells sorted from blood, collected in a trial of the OX40 agonist ivuxolimab. The source of these receptors is an adult with an advanced solid tumor such as melanoma, head and neck, liver or kidney cancer. The CDR3 runs from the conserved cysteine through the conserved F or W. D genes are given only for firm matches. Expanded clones are given a class, and other clones once, few, many or no size at all.

v_gene	d_gene	abundance	j_gene	CDR3nt	CDR3aa
TRBV27	-	-	TRBJ2-7	TGTGCCAGCAGTTTATCCGGCAGGATCTCCTACGAGCAGTACTTC	CASSLSGRISYEQYF
TRBV28	-	-	TRBJ1-4	TGTGCCAGCAGTTTAAGGGTTCGGGAAAAACTGTTTTTT	CASSLRVREKLFF
TRBV2	-	-	TRBJ1-1	TGTGCCAGCAGTCCCCAGGAGAACACTGAAGCTTTCTTT	CASSPQENTEAFF
TRBV11-2	TRBD1	-	TRBJ2-6	TGTGCCAGCAGCAGGGACAGGGTAGGAGGGGCCAACGTCCTGACTTTC	CASSRDRVGGANVLTF
TRBV5-1	TRBD2	once	TRBJ2-7	TGCGCCAGCAGCTTGGTATCTAGCGGGAGTACCGAGCAGTACTTC	CASSLVSSGSTEQYF
TRBV4-1	-	-	TRBJ2-6	TGCGCCAGCAGCCAGGAGCGGGTCTCTGGGGCCAACGTCCTGACTTTC	CASSQERVSGANVLTF
TRBV7-9	TRBD2	once	TRBJ2-5	TGTGCCAGCAGCCTCGGGACTAGCGGGGGGCCGCAAGAGACCCAGTACTTC	CASSLGTSGGPQETQYF
TRBV2	-	-	TRBJ2-6	TGTGCCAGCACCAAAGGGAGGCTCCCCTCTGGGGCCAACGTCCTGACTTTC	CASTKGRLPSGANVLTF
TRBV28	-	-	TRBJ2-3	TGTGCCAGCAGTTTGGCCCTAGGGTTCGATACGCAGTATTTT	CASSLALGFDTQYF
TRBV29-1	-	once	TRBJ1-4	TGCAGCGTGAAGGCTGAAAATGAAAAACTGTTTTTT	CSVKAENEKLFF
TRBV6-5	-	-	TRBJ1-3	TGTGCCAGCAGGGGGACGACATGGGACACCATATATTTT	CASRGTTWDTIYF
TRBV18	TRBD1	-	TRBJ1-2	TGTGCCAGCTCAGCAATTCCGGGACAGGGGGCTGATGGCTACACCTTC	CASSAIPGQGADGYTF
TRBV19	TRBD1	-	TRBJ1-6	TGTGCCAGTACGGCCGGGACAGGGGGAAGCGCCTATAATTCACCCCTCCACTTT	CASTAGTGGSAYNSPLHF
TRBV28	-	-	TRBJ2-7	TGTGCCAGCAGTTTACCCCGGGGGGCAAGCTCCTACGAGCAGTACTTC	CASSLPRGASSYEQYF
TRBV19	-	-	TRBJ1-2	TGTGCCAGTAGCGAGGACAGCGGGTCAGATGGCTACACCTTC	CASSEDSGSDGYTF
TRBV6-8	-	-	TRBJ1-4	TGTGCCAGCCCCAACGGGGGTGAAAAACTGTTTTTT	CASPNGGEKLFF
TRBV18	-	-	TRBJ1-3	TGTGCCAGCTCGCCCCGGGACGTAAGCTCTGGAAACACCATATATTTT	CASSPRDVSSGNTIYF
TRBV10-3	-	once	TRBJ2-7	TGTGCCATCAGTGACCCCGGGGCAGGGACCGGCTACGAGCAGTACTTC	CAISDPGAGTGYEQYF
TRBV7-2	-	-	TRBJ2-7	TGTGCCAGCAGCCCACTCCCCGGGACGGTCGGGCCCCACGAGCAGTACTTC	CASSPLPGTVGPHEQYF
TRBV6-5	-	-	TRBJ2-7	TGTGCCAGCAGTTACTCTACTCCAGAGCAGTACTTC	CASSYSTPEQYF
TRBV7-9	-	-	TRBJ2-7	TGTGCCAGCAGCTTAGACAGATCCTACGAGCAGTACTTC	CASSLDRSYEQYF
TRBV10-3	TRBD1	-	TRBJ1-6	TGTGCCATCAGTGAGTTTACAGGGGGCGTTAATTCACCCCTCCACTTT	CAISEFTGGVNSPLHF
TRBV11-2	TRBD2	-	TRBJ2-4	TGTGCCAGCAGCGGGGGACTAGCGGGAGGGCCCGAGGACATTCAGTACTTC	CASSGGLAGGPEDIQYF
TRBV18	TRBD2	-	TRBJ2-3	TGTGCCAGCTCAGGACTAGCGGCTAGCACAGATACGCAGTATTTT	CASSGLAASTDTQYF
TRBV28	TRBD1	-	TRBJ2-6	TGTGCCAGCAGTGCTCCGGGACAGGAGTCTGGGGCCAACGTCCTGACTTTC	CASSAPGQESGANVLTF
TRBV30	-	once	TRBJ1-1	TGTGCCTGGAGTAAATCTCCCCTCCAGGGTGAAGCTTTCTTT	CAWSKSPLQGEAFF